This T cell receptor (beta chain) was recorded in a study of blood T cell repertoires in COVID-19. The CDR3 has 19 residues. Per the germline V gene, CDR1 is SGHDT and CDR2 is YYEEEE. V was pared by 1 base and J by 2 bases, with 11 bases of the junction left unmatched. Profiling relied on immunoSEQ multiplex PCR, and the TCRdb table lists in-frame clones only, not all of them. Of roughly 170,000 clones in the sample, around two thirds were seen once. Sequencing was done on a sample of peripheral blood. The clonotype originates from a woman aged 80 or over with acute or convalescent COVID-19. This chain connects TRBV5-6 to TRBJ2-3; TRBD2 matches at 12 bases. CDR3 coding DNA: TGTGCCAGCAGCTTGACGGCGCTTCTAGCGGGAGGGACCACAGATACGCAGTATTTT. The encoded protein is CASSLTALLAGGTTDTQYF.